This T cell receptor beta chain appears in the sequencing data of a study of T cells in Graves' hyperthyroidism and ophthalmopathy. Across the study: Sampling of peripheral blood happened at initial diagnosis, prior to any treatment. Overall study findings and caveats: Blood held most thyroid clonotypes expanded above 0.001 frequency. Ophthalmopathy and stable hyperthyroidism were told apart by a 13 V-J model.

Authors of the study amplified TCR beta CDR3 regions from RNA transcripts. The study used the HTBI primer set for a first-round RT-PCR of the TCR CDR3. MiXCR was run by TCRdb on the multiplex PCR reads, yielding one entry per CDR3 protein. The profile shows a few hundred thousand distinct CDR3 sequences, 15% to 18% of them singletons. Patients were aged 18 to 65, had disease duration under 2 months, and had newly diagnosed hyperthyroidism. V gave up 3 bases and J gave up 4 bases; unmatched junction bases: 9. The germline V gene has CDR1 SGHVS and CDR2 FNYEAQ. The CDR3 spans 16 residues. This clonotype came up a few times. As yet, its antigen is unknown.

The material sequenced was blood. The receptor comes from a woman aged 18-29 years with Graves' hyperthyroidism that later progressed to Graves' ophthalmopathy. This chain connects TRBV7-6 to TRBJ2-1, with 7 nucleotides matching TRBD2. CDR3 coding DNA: TGTGCCAGCAGCTTGGGTAGAGCGGGACCTTACAATGAGCAGTTCTTC. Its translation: CASSLGRAGPYNEQFF.